This T cell receptor beta chain was identified during a study of shared clonotypes between healthy human individuals. Overall study context: For every donor, three CD4 naive, three CD4 memory, two CD8 naive and one CD8 memory plates were used.

This CDR3 has 14 residues. The germline V gene has CDR1 SGHDN and CDR2 FVKESK. The V and J ends lost 3 bases and 2 bases respectively, with 10 bases between them. Only CD45RO-negative cells positively selected for CCR7 counted as naive CD8 cells, so terminally differentiated effector memory CD45RA+ cells were excluded. Donation came from healthy HIV-negative adults that had no recent acute infections or vaccinations. Nashville, Tennessee was home to all donors, each a Caucasian adult. Produced via immunoSEQ multiplex PCR; TCRdb's table is partial and in-frame only. The sample has fewer than 1 million clones, about 97% seen once.

The sequence came from a man aged 25 to 40 in good health. Sequenced input: naive CD8+ T cells sorted from blood. The chain couples TRBV14 to TRBJ2-5; a possible D gene is TRBD1 (5 bases). As DNA, the CDR3 is TGTGCCAGCAGCCAGACAGCGACACAAGAGACCCAGTACTTC. It yields the protein CASSQTATQETQYF.